The 23 T cell receptor beta chains listed next were all sequenced from one sample in a study of control samples from healthy donors and cancer patients. Generated by immunoSEQ multiplex PCR, the TCRdb table keeps only in-frame clones and is missing some. The sample has 150,000 to 200,000 clones; about 87% are singletons. Sequences were obtained from blood. These receptors all stem from a man aged 25-45 years in good health.

This clone was counted ten times or more. The same CDR3 also results from other DNA sequences found in this sample. The chain couples TRBV4-3 to TRBJ2-1; D possibly uses TRBD1 or TRBD2 (5 bases each). Germline values: CDR1 LGHNA, CDR2 YSLEER. This CDR3 comprises 15 residues. V was trimmed by 0 bases and J by 2 bases, leaving 8 bases between them. CDR3 sequence (DNA): TGCGCCAGCAGCCAAGATGGGGGTACCTACAATGAGCAGTTCTTC. It yields the protein CASSQDGGTYNEQFF.

The V gene is TRBV7-2, the J gene TRBJ1-4, with D unresolved. Germline loops: CDR1 SGHTA, CDR2 FQGNSA. Trimming took 8 bases from V and 8 from J, leaving 24 bases between them. CDR3 length: 16 amino acids. CDR3 coding DNA: TGTGCCAGCTCTATTTCCAGCCGACCCGGCTTCGAAAAACTGTTTTTT. Translation: CASSISSRPGFEKLFF.

This clone was detected once. This chain links TRBV7-6 with TRBJ2-1; D possibly corresponds to TRBD1 (6 bases). This CDR3 comprises 18 residues. V was trimmed by 1 base and J by 8 bases, leaving 24 bases between them. Germline V gene lookup returns CDR1 SGHVS and CDR2 FNYEAQ. The CDR3 protein is CASSLEVRQGWERDEQFF. As DNA, the CDR3 is TGTGCCAGCAGCTTAGAAGTAAGGCAGGGGTGGGAGAGGGATGAGCAGTTCTTC.

V usage is TRBV6-6 and J usage is TRBJ2-2, with D possibly TRBD2 on 5 matching bases. CDR1 MNHNY and CDR2 SVGAGI come from the germline V gene (reference sequence). The CDR3 has 16 residues. The V end lost 2 bases, the J end lost 4 bases, and 14 bases lay between the germline ends. CDR3 DNA sequence: TGTGCCAGCAGTTACGCCGGGGTTTCCTCCACCGGGGAGCTGTTTTTT. This encodes CASSYAGVSSTGELFF.

The chain combines TRBV4-3 with TRBJ2-1, with D uncertain. V dropped 4 bases and J dropped 6 bases, with 16 bases sitting between them. The CDR3 runs to 15 residues. The germline V gene encodes CDR1 LGHNA and CDR2 YSLEER. The CDR3 is CASSLEPSTVNEQFF. CDR3 coding DNA: TGCGCCAGCAGCCTCGAACCATCGACGGTCAATGAGCAGTTCTTC.

The rearrangement links TRBV5-6 to TRBJ1-1; TRBD1 might be the D (6 bases). Germline CDR1 is SGHDT and CDR2 is YYEEEE. V lost 5 bases and J 2 bases, leaving 13 bases between the germline ends. This CDR3 has 14 residues. CDR3 coding DNA: TGTGCCAGCAGTCGGACAGAGATCAACACTGAAGCTTTCTTT. It translates to CASSRTEINTEAFF.

V is TRBV29-1 and J is TRBJ1-2, with 10 bases matching TRBD1. The length of the CDR3 is 13 residues. V shed 4 bases, J shed 5 bases, and the junction held 4 bases outside the gene matches. Germline values: CDR1 SQVTM, CDR2 ANQGSEA. The CDR3 region has the DNA TGCAGCGTTGGGACAGGGGGAAAGTATGGCTACACCTTC. It codes for CSVGTGGKYGYTF.

This chain joins TRBV18 and TRBJ2-7; the D gene is possibly TRBD2 (6 bases). The V gene lost 3 bases and the J gene lost 4 bases, with 10 bases spanning the gap. There are 13 residues in the CDR3. CDR1 is KGHSH, CDR2 LQKENI, per germline. As DNA, the CDR3 is TGTGCCAGCTCACCGGCGGGGACTTACGAGCAGTACTTC. Translating gives CASSPAGTYEQYF. The full variable domain, in which reference TRBV18 and TRBJ2-7 provide the parts outside the CDR3, is NAGVMQNPRHLVRRRGQEARLRCSPMKGHSHVYWYRQLPEEGLKFMVYLQKENIIDESGMPKERFSAEFPKEGPSILRIQQVVRGDSAAYFCASSPAGTYEQYFGPGTRLTVT.

This rearrangement joins TRBV6-5 to TRBJ2-2; 9 bases match TRBD1. The CDR3 consists of 14 residues. With V trimmed by 7 bases and J by 4 bases, 4 bases remained unmatched. Germline V lookup: CDR1 MNHEY, CDR2 SVGAGI. Here the CDR3 reads CASKDRGGTGELFF. The CDR3 nucleotides are TGTGCCAGCAAGGACAGGGGAGGCACCGGGGAGCTGTTTTTT.

The chain has TRBV19 and TRBJ1-2; TRBD1 agrees at 7 bases. Per germline, CDR1 LNHDA and CDR2 SQIVND (reference sequence). V lost 4 bases and J lost 3; bases outside the gene matches: 8. CDR3 length: 15 amino acids. The CDR3 region has the DNA TGTGCCAGTAGTACAGAGGGGGCCCAGCACTATGGCTACACCTTC. As protein: CASSTEGAQHYGYTF. The whole variable domain, filled in from reference TRBV19 and TRBJ1-2, reads DGGITQSPKYLFRKEGQNVTLSCEQNLNHDAMYWYRQDPGQGLRLIYYSQIVNDFQKGDIAEGYSVSREKKESFPLTVTSAQKNPTAFYLCASSTEGAQHYGYTFGSGTRLTVV.

This clone is a singleton in its sample. The chain employs TRBV11-1 and TRBJ1-6; perhaps TRBD1 as D (5 bases). In germline, CDR1 is SGHAT, CDR2 FQDESV (reference sequence). This CDR3 is 15 amino acids long. With 3 bases removed from V and 7 bases from J, the gap between germline ends came to 13 bases. CDR3 sequence reads: CASSFNQGSNSPLHF. DNA of the CDR3: TGTGCCAGCAGCTTTAATCAGGGATCGAATTCACCCCTCCACTTT.

This clone was seen just once. V gene TRBV12-3 or TRBV12-4 combines with J gene TRBJ1-2; 7 bases align to TRBD1. This CDR3 region has 13 residues. V was clipped by 5 bases and J by 5 bases; unmatched bases: 5. This chain's CDR3 is CASSQGGAYGYTF. In DNA, the CDR3 is TGTGCCAGCAGTCAGGGGGGCGCTTATGGCTACACCTTC.

The gene calls are TRBV18 and TRBJ2-1; 14 nucleotides align to TRBD2. V shed 6 bases and J 0 bases; nucleotides not matched to a gene: 4. The V gene's germline CDR1 is KGHSH and CDR2 LQKENI. This CDR3 has 17 amino acids. In DNA, the CDR3 is TGTGCCAGCTCGGGACTAGCGGGGGACAGCTCCTACAATGAGCAGTTCTTC. Translated, it gives CASSGLAGDSSYNEQFF.

There are a few counts of this clone. J is TRBJ2-2 and V is TRBV5-5; D call uncertain. The CDR3 length is 15 residues. Trimming removed 4 bases at V and 0 bases at J, with 10 bases between. Germline lookup yields CDR1 SGHKS and CDR2 YYEKEE (reference sequence). The CDR3 here is CASSTQIPNTGELFF. The CDR3 region has the DNA TGTGCCAGCAGCACCCAGATTCCGAACACCGGGGAGCTGTTTTTT.

This clone has a handful of counts. The chain recombines TRBV6-2 or TRBV6-3 with TRBJ1-5; D call uncertain. Germline V gene lookup returns CDR1 MNHEY and CDR2 SVGEGT. The CDR3 totals 15 residues. The germline V and J ends were trimmed by 0 bases and 3 bases, with 9 bases remaining between them. CDR3 sequence: CASSYSIGFNQPQHF. In nucleotides, the CDR3 is TGTGCCAGCAGTTACTCGATCGGGTTCAATCAGCCCCAGCATTTT.

V usage is TRBV6-5 and J usage is TRBJ1-3; no reliable D call. Germline CDR1 reads MNHEY; CDR2 reads SVGAGI. CDR3 size: 14 residues. V lost 7 bases and J lost 0, with 10 bases in between. The CDR3 DNA reads TGTGCCAGCATTCCTCCCGGCTCTGGAAACACCATATATTTT. Its protein product is CASIPPGSGNTIYF.

The chain couples TRBV19 to TRBJ1-2; TRBD1 is a possible D gene (6 bases). With 6 bases removed from V and 2 bases from J, the gap between germline ends came to 16 bases. The CDR3 contains 15 residues. Per the germline V gene, CDR1 is LNHDA and CDR2 is SQIVND (reference sequence). CDR3: CASRTPGGGNYGYTF. The DNA of the CDR3 is TGTGCCAGTAGAACGCCCGGAGGGGGAAACTATGGCTACACCTTC.

This clone is a singleton in its sample. The V gene is TRBV14, the J gene TRBJ2-7; 7 bases agree with TRBD2. The length of the CDR3 is 15 residues. The J segment lost 0 bases and the V segment lost 4 bases, leaving 6 bases of the junction unmatched. Germline values: CDR1 SGHDN, CDR2 FVKESK. DNA for the CDR3: TGTGCCAGCAGCCCCTTGCGGGGGAGCTCCTACGAGCAGTACTTC. Translated: CASSPLRGSSYEQYF. Looking up the rest from reference TRBV14 and TRBJ2-7 gives the full variable domain: EAGVTQFPSHSVIEKGQTVTLRCDPISGHDNLYWYRRVMGKEIKFLLHFVKESKQDESGMPNNRFLAERTGGTYSTLKVQPAELEDSGVYFCASSPLRGSSYEQYFGPGTRLTVT.

The V and J genes are TRBV18 and TRBJ2-7; the D call may be TRBD1 or TRBD2 (6 bases each). V was cut by 3 bases and J by 5 bases, with 11 bases left in between. This CDR3 spans 13 amino acids. Looked up from germline, CDR1 is KGHSH and CDR2 is LQKENI. CDR3 sequence reads: CASSPWGAHEQYF. CDR3 sequence (DNA): TGTGCCAGCTCACCGTGGGGGGCCCACGAGCAGTACTTC.

The chain carries TRBV4-1 and TRBJ1-3; TRBD1 agrees at 7 bases. The V gene's germline CDR1 is MGHRA and CDR2 YSYEKL. There are 15 residues in the CDR3. V lost 3 bases and J lost 4; bases outside the gene matches: 6. The CDR3: CASSQDTGVGNTIYF. The CDR3 region has the DNA TGCGCCAGCAGCCAGGACACAGGGGTAGGAAACACCATATATTTT.

The chain combines TRBV21-1 with TRBJ1-5. TRBV21-1 is annotated as a pseudogene. This CDR3 contains 16 residues. CDR3 nucleotides: TGTGCCAGCAGCAAAGGAGGGGCCCCCGTACATCAGCCCCAGCATTTT. It is translated as CASSKGGAPVHQPQHF.

This chain links TRBV7-8 with TRBJ1-3; D remains unclear. Germline assignment: CDR1 SGHVS and CDR2 FQNEAQ. CDR3 length: 15 residues. The V gene lost 3 bases and the J gene lost 0 bases, with 9 bases spanning the gap. The CDR3 nucleotides read TGTGCCAGCAGCTTGTTTTCTAGCTCTGGAAACACCATATATTTT. Translating it yields CASSLFSSSGNTIYF.

CDR3 loop: CASSKRPSGKNTGELFF. The CDR3 bases are TGTGCCAGCAGCAAAAGACCTAGCGGAAAGAACACCGGGGAGCTGTTTTTT. The chain uses TRBV7-9 and TRBJ2-2, with 7 positions matching TRBD2. Trimming at V came to 5 bases and at J to 1 base, leaving 10 bases not matched to a gene. The CDR3 runs to 17 residues. The germline V gene has CDR1 SEHNR and CDR2 FQNEAQ (reference sequence).